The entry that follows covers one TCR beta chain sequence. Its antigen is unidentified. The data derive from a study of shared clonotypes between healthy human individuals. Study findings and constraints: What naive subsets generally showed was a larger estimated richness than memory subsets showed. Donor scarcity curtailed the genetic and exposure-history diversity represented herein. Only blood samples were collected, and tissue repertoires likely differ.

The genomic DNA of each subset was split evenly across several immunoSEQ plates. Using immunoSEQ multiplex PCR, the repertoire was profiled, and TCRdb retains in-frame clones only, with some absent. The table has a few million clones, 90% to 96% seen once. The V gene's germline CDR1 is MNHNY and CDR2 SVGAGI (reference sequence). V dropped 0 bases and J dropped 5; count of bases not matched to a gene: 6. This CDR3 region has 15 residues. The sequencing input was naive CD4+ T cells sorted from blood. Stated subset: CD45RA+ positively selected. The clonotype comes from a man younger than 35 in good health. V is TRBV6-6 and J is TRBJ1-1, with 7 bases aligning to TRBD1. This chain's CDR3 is CASSYSFDRATEAFF. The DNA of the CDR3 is TGTGCCAGCAGTTACTCCTTTGACAGGGCGACTGAAGCTTTCTTT.